These 17 T cell receptor beta chains originate from one sample sequenced in a study of beta chain features in type 1 diabetes. The sequenced template was cDNA made from the entire isolated RNA. Generated by immunoSEQ multiplex PCR, the TCRdb table keeps only in-frame clones and is missing some. The sample has over 150,000 clones, less than 9.5% seen once. What was sequenced was central memory CD4+ T cells from blood. The receptors derive from a man between 18 and 29 years old in good health.

V gene TRBV7-9 combines with J gene TRBJ2-5; D is perhaps TRBD2 (7 bases). Looked up from germline, CDR1 is SEHNR and CDR2 is FQNEAQ (reference sequence). The CDR3 consists of 14 residues. Trimming removed 6 bases at V and 5 bases at J, with 16 bases between. CDR3 loop: CASSLAGAVETQYF. CDR3 nucleotide sequence: TGTGCCAGCAGTTTGGCGGGGGCCGTGGAGACCCAGTACTTC.

The chain links TRBV14 to TRBJ2-7; 9 nucleotides agree with TRBD1. Germline V gene lookup returns CDR1 SGHDN and CDR2 FVKESK. The trim removed 0 bases at V and 7 bases at J, leaving 7 bases unmatched. The length of the CDR3 is 15 residues. CDR3 residues: CASSQDRTGGEEQYF. The DNA for the CDR3 is TGTGCCAGCAGCCAAGATCGTACAGGGGGCGAGGAGCAGTACTTC.

In this sample, this clone turned up a few times. V is TRBV7-2 and J is TRBJ2-5, with D perhaps TRBD1 (6 bases). CDR3 length: 15 amino acids. Germline V gene data show CDR1 as SGHTA and CDR2 as FQGNSA. The germline V and J ends were trimmed by 5 bases and 4 bases, with 17 bases remaining between them. The CDR3 reads CASSPRPARGETQYF. The CDR3 DNA reads TGTGCCAGCAGCCCTCGACCAGCCAGGGGAGAGACCCAGTACTTC. The variable domain in full, with the rest retrieved from reference TRBV7-2 and TRBJ2-5, is GAGVSQSPSNKVTEKGKDVELRCDPISGHTALYWYRQSLGQGLEFLIYFQGNSAPDKSGLPSDRFSAERTGGSVSTLTIQRTQQEDSAVYLCASSPRPARGETQYFGPGTRLLVL.

This clone came up many times. The V and J genes are TRBV5-1 and TRBJ2-7; TRBD1 aligns across 8 bases. CDR1 and CDR2 from the germline V gene are SGHRS and YFSETQ. Trimming took 7 bases from V and 3 from J; bases not matched to a gene: 12. The CDR3 runs to 15 residues. The CDR3: CASRKGGQGDYEQYF. CDR3 nucleotide sequence: TGCGCCAGCCGAAAAGGAGGACAGGGCGACTACGAGCAGTACTTC.

This clone was detected a few times. The chain is built from TRBV28 and TRBJ1-5, with D tentatively TRBD1 (6 bases). Trimming pared 7 bases from V and 2 bases from J, leaving 6 bases between. This CDR3 has 12 residues. Germline loops: CDR1 MDHEN, CDR2 SYDVKM. CDR3 nucleotides: TGTGCCAGCAACAGGGGCAATCAGCCCCAGCATTTT. Encoded protein: CASNRGNQPQHF.

The sample holds a few counts of this clone. The V gene is TRBV9, the J gene TRBJ2-3, with D maybe TRBD2 (5 bases). The CDR3 is 13 amino acids. Germline V gene sequence: CDR1 SGDLS, CDR2 YYNGEE. The V and J ends lost 7 bases and 2 bases respectively, with 11 bases between them. The chain's CDR3 is CASSSGITDTQYF. The CDR3 nucleotides are TGTGCCAGCTCGAGCGGAATCACAGATACGCAGTATTTT.

This clone appeared a few times. This chain connects TRBV7-8 to TRBJ2-7; tentatively, D is TRBD2 (6 bases). V shed 3 bases and J shed 7 bases, with 16 bases lying between them. The CDR3 contains 14 residues. CDR1 and CDR2 (germline): SGHVS, FQNEAQ. CDR3 amino acids: CASSLTRSEMEQYF. The DNA of the CDR3 is TGTGCCAGCAGCTTGACTAGGAGTGAGATGGAGCAGTACTTC.

The chain uses TRBV11-2 and TRBJ2-3, with 7 bases matching TRBD2. This CDR3 is built from 13 residues. V gave up 3 bases and J gave up 8 bases; unmatched junction bases: 5. Looked up from germline, CDR1 is SGHAT and CDR2 is FQNNGV. CDR3 nucleotides: TGTGCCAGCAGCTTGGCGGGAGCGAGTACGCAGTATTTT. Protein: CASSLAGASTQYF.

The V call is TRBV19, the J call TRBJ2-2; maybe TRBD2 (6 bases). V lost 7 bases, J lost 8 bases, and 17 bases lay in between. This CDR3 has 14 amino acids. Germline V CDR1 and CDR2: LNHDA, SQIVND (reference sequence). Here the CDR3 reads CASTYDGSRGELFF. As DNA, the CDR3 is TGTGCCAGTACCTACGACGGGAGCCGTGGGGAGCTGTTTTTT. The whole variable domain, filled in from reference TRBV19 and TRBJ2-2, reads DGGITQSPKYLFRKEGQNVTLSCEQNLNHDAMYWYRQDPGQGLRLIYYSQIVNDFQKGDIAEGYSVSREKKESFPLTVTSAQKNPTAFYLCASTYDGSRGELFFGEGSRLTVL.

In this sample, this clone turned up a few times. This chain uses TRBV5-4 with TRBJ2-6; D may be TRBD2 (7 bases). The V and J ends lost 3 bases and 2 bases respectively, with 9 bases between them. Germline V gives CDR1 SGHNT, CDR2 YYREEE (reference sequence). CDR3 length equals 15 residues. In DNA form, the CDR3 reads TGTGCCAGCAGCTGGGGGGGCCCTGGGGCCAACGTCCTGACTTTC. Translation: CASSWGGPGANVLTF.

The chain employs TRBV18 and TRBJ1-2; 10 positions agree with TRBD1. The junction had 3 bases not matched to a gene; V was cut back by 4 bases and J by 1 base. Germline CDR1 and CDR2: KGHSH and LQKENI. The CDR3 contains 15 residues. This CDR3 is CASSLGQGDNYGYTF. The CDR3 DNA follows: TGTGCCAGCTCACTCGGACAGGGGGATAACTATGGCTACACCTTC.

The chain joins TRBV7-2 to TRBJ2-3; the D gene is possibly TRBD1 (6 bases). Trimming took 5 bases from V and 14 from J, leaving 17 bases between them. The CDR3 consists of 12 residues. Germline loops: CDR1 SGHTA, CDR2 FQGNSA. This CDR3 is CASSLTGPAVYF. The DNA for the CDR3 is TGTGCCAGCAGCCTGACAGGTCCGGCCGTGTATTTT.

The rearrangement joins TRBV7-8 to TRBJ2-1; possible D gene TRBD1, 5 bases. This CDR3 is 12 amino acids long. The germline gives CDR1 SGHVS, CDR2 FQNEAQ. V was clipped by 6 bases and J by 7 bases, with 10 bases between them. The CDR3, as DNA: TGTGCCAGCAGGATCGACAGAAATGAGCAGTTCTTC. The encoded protein is CASRIDRNEQFF.

The rearrangement uses TRBV30 and TRBJ2-7; D is perhaps TRBD1 (5 bases). The V end lost 3 bases, the J end lost 9 bases, and 21 bases lay between the germline ends. CDR3 size: 14 residues. Germline lookup yields CDR1 GTSNPN and CDR2 SVGIG (reference sequence). This CDR3 reads CAWRWSGPGSGQYF. DNA of the CDR3: TGTGCCTGGAGATGGTCTGGCCCAGGGTCCGGGCAGTACTTC.

This clone has only a few counts. The chain is built from TRBV7-2 and TRBJ2-2; possible D gene TRBD1, 5 bases. CDR3 length equals 16 residues. In germline, CDR1 is SGHTA, CDR2 FQGNSA. V gave up 1 base and J gave up 4 bases, with 13 bases separating them. The DNA for the CDR3 is TGTGCCAGCAGCTTAGTCTACCAGGGTGGCACCGGGGAGCTGTTTTTT. This encodes CASSLVYQGGTGELFF.

The chain combines TRBV5-4 with TRBJ2-3, with TRBD1 identical over 9 bases. V trimming: 3 bases; J trimming: 5 bases; junction bases outside the gene matches: 10. The germline gives CDR1 SGHNT, CDR2 YYREEE (reference sequence). CDR3 size: 16 residues. The CDR3 bases are TGTGCCAGCAGCTCCACCGGGACAGGGCAGATAGATACGCAGTATTTT. Its translation: CASSSTGTGQIDTQYF.

V is TRBV5-1 and J is TRBJ2-7; D is uncertain. The DNA end is a closer match to TRBJ2-5, so the J assignment may be wrong. The CDR3 spans 13 residues. The V gene's germline CDR1 is SGHRS and CDR2 YFSETQ. CDR3 sequence: CASSLGGRETQYF. CDR3 coding DNA: TGCGCCAGCAGCTTGGGGGGTCGGGAGACCCAGTACTTC.